These 20 T cell receptor beta chains originate from one sample sequenced in a study of blood T cell repertoires in COVID-19 (dated by TCRdb to 2019 to 2021). Library preparation used the immunoSEQ multiplex PCR assay. In TCRdb, the immuneACCESS table is reduced to in-frame sequences with V and J assigned. These tables do not hold every clone; where another copy was compared, an unresolved V gene accounts for under half, and the others remain unexplained. The sample has 55,000 to 75,000 clones on record, approximately 86% of them singletons. The top ten constitute about 7% of the sample. The sample comprised peripheral blood. These receptors originate from a human donor with active COVID-19. The donor label of this sample is uncertain.

The J gene is TRBJ2-5, the V gene TRBV4-1, with 9 positions matching TRBD2. The CDR3 spans 15 residues. The V segment lost 0 bases and the J segment 8 bases; nucleotides outside the gene matches: 7. Germline V gene sequence: CDR1 MGHRA, CDR2 YSYEKL. The CDR3 coding sequence is TGCGCCAGCAGCCAAGATCCTAGCGGGGCTCGAACCCAGTACTTC. Its translation: CASSQDPSGARTQYF.

V is TRBV5-1 and J is TRBJ2-2, with D uncertain. The CDR3 runs 13 residues. The V end lost 0 bases, the J end lost 8 bases, and 8 bases lay between the germline ends. Germline V gene sequence: CDR1 SGHRS, CDR2 YFSETQ. Here the CDR3 DNA reads TGCGCCAGCAGCTTGGGCCAGTCGGGGGAGCTGTTTTTT. This gives the protein CASSLGQSGELFF.

In this sample, this clone turned up once. V gene TRBV5-1 combines with J gene TRBJ2-1; 10 bases map to TRBD2. The V gene end was trimmed by 0 bases and the J gene end by 5 bases; junction bases not matched to a gene: 2. The CDR3 consists of 15 residues. The V gene's germline CDR1 is SGHRS and CDR2 YFSETQ. CDR3 nucleotide sequence: TGCGCCAGCAGCTTGGCCAGCGGGGGGGACAATGAGCAGTTCTTC. Its protein product is CASSLASGGDNEQFF. Supplemented by reference TRBV5-1 and TRBJ2-1, the full variable domain reads KAGVTQTPRYLIKTRGQQVTLSCSPISGHRSVSWYQQTPGQGLQFLFEYFSETQRNKGNFPGRFSGRQFSNSRSEMNVSTLELGDSALYLCASSLASGGDNEQFFGPGTRLTVL.

The chain joins TRBV7-2 to TRBJ1-4; 9 bases agree with TRBD1. The trim removed 4 bases at V and 11 bases at J, leaving 5 bases unmatched. CDR3 length equals 13 residues. Germline CDR1 SGHTA, CDR2 FQGNSA. CDR3 sequence (DNA): TGTGCCAGCAGCTCACGACAGGGGGGTAAACTGTTTTTT. Translating gives CASSSRQGGKLFF.

This chain connects TRBV6-1 to TRBJ2-7, with 12 bases identical to TRBD1. The CDR3 is 16 residues long. Germline V gives CDR1 MNHNS, CDR2 SASEGT. V shed 2 bases, J shed 4 bases, and the junction held 6 bases outside the gene matches. This chain's CDR3 is CASSEPGQGAGYEQYF. The DNA of the CDR3 is TGTGCCAGCAGTGAACCGGGACAGGGGGCCGGGTACGAGCAGTACTTC.

This chain uses TRBV19 with TRBJ2-7; D is ambiguous. Trimming took 4 bases from V and 3 from J, leaving 13 bases between them. CDR3 length: 14 amino acids. Germline lookup yields CDR1 LNHDA and CDR2 SQIVND (reference sequence). Here the CDR3 reads CASSKAGPNYEQYF. As DNA, the CDR3 is TGTGCCAGTAGTAAGGCAGGCCCCAACTACGAGCAGTACTTC.

This clone came up once. V usage is TRBV28 and J usage is TRBJ1-1, with D maybe TRBD1 (5 bases). Trimming took 2 bases from V and 0 from J, leaving 10 bases between them. Germline CDR1 MDHEN, CDR2 SYDVKM. This CDR3 contains 15 residues. This CDR3 reads CASSLADTVNTEAFF. The CDR3 region has the DNA TGTGCCAGCAGTTTAGCGGACACGGTGAACACTGAAGCTTTCTTT.

V is TRBV11-2 and J is TRBJ1-1; D possibly corresponds to TRBD1 (6 bases). The CDR3 length is 14 residues. V lost 1 base and J lost 4, with 10 bases in between. Germline CDR1 and CDR2: SGHAT and FQNNGV. The DNA for the CDR3 is TGTGCCAGCAGCTTAGGGAACAGGGTCACTGAAGCTTTCTTT. Protein sequence: CASSLGNRVTEAFF.

The chain couples TRBV11-3 to TRBJ2-7; D ambiguous. V was pared by 4 bases and J by 0 bases, with 10 bases between. CDR1 and CDR2 from the germline V gene are SGHNT and YENEEA. This CDR3 is built from 14 residues. The CDR3 coding sequence is TGTGCCAGCAGCTCCAAGCTAGTCTCCTACGAGCAGTACTTC. Its protein is CASSSKLVSYEQYF.

The J gene is TRBJ2-3, the V gene TRBV14; TRBD1 might be the D (6 bases). Germline V gene sequence: CDR1 SGHDN, CDR2 FVKESK. V was cut by 6 bases and J by 4 bases, with 11 bases left in between. CDR3 size: 13 residues. This chain's CDR3 is CASRGWGPDTQYF. The CDR3, as DNA: TGTGCCAGCAGGGGCTGGGGGCCAGATACGCAGTATTTT.

The genes are TRBV7-2 and TRBJ1-3; 8 nucleotides match TRBD1. The CDR3 loop spans 13 amino acids. The V segment lost 4 bases and the J segment 6 bases; nucleotides outside the gene matches: 2. Germline V gives CDR1 SGHTA, CDR2 FQGNSA. CDR3 nucleotides: TGTGCCAGCAGCTGGACAGGGAAAAACACCATATATTTT. This gives the protein CASSWTGKNTIYF.

This clone came up once. The chain carries TRBV20-1 and TRBJ1-1; D is undetermined. The CDR3 is 13 amino acids. The V gene's germline CDR1 is DFQATT and CDR2 SNEGSKA (reference sequence). V lost 3 bases to trimming and J lost 4 bases, with 12 bases between them. CDR3 nucleotide sequence: TGCAGTGCTAGTCGGGGTAGAGTCACTGAAGCTTTCTTT. This sequence encodes CSASRGRVTEAFF.

The V and J genes are TRBV11-3 and TRBJ2-7; D possibly corresponds to TRBD2 (5 bases). Between the trimmed V and J ends, which lost 11 bases and 0 bases, there was a span of 17 bases. The CDR3 loop spans 14 amino acids. The germline gives CDR1 SGHNT, CDR2 YENEEA. CDR3 coding DNA: TGTGCCTGTAGACCGCGGGTCCTCTCCTACGAGCAGTACTTC. This gives the protein CACRPRVLSYEQYF.

The rearrangement links TRBV5-1 to TRBJ1-1; tentatively, D is TRBD1 (5 bases). The CDR3 loop spans 15 amino acids. The V and J ends lost 0 bases and 1 base respectively, with 10 bases between them. Per germline, CDR1 SGHRS and CDR2 YFSETQ. CDR3 in DNA: TGCGCCAGCAGCTTGGCTGGGGCCGGGAACACTGAAGCTTTCTTT. Encoded protein: CASSLAGAGNTEAFF.

V is TRBV2 and J is TRBJ1-1; D may be TRBD1 (5 bases). Trimming removed 5 bases at V and 5 bases at J, with 12 bases between. The germline gives CDR1 SNHLY, CDR2 FYNNEI. The CDR3 is made up of 13 amino acids. The DNA for the CDR3 is TGTGCCAGCAGTCTTCAAGGGGAAACTGAAGCTTTCTTT. Its protein product is CASSLQGETEAFF.

Only one count was recorded for this clone. The chain carries TRBV6-5 and TRBJ1-2, with 8 bases lining up with TRBD1. The CDR3 contains 16 residues. J lost 7 bases, V lost 0 bases, and 10 bases had no gene match. CDR1 and CDR2 (germline): MNHEY, SVGAGI. The CDR3 nucleotides read TGTGCCAGCAGTTACTCGGACCCAGGACAGGGATTTGGCTACACCTTC. Amino acids: CASSYSDPGQGFGYTF.

This rearrangement joins TRBV14 to TRBJ1-1; D unclear. The germline CDR1 and CDR2 sequences are SGHDN and FVKESK. The V gene lost 3 bases and the J gene lost 3 bases, with 11 bases spanning the gap. The CDR3 consists of 14 residues. This CDR3 reads CASSHSPEYTEAFF. CDR3 DNA: TGTGCCAGCAGCCATTCCCCGGAGTACACTGAAGCTTTCTTT.

This chain joins TRBV12-3 or TRBV12-4 and TRBJ1-6, with 7 bases that match TRBD1. J was trimmed by 6 bases and V by 7 bases; bases with no gene match: 3. This CDR3 contains 13 residues. The chain's CDR3 is CASNRGGNSPLHF. CDR3 DNA: TGTGCCAGCAACAGGGGCGGTAATTCACCCCTCCACTTT.

V and J are TRBV2 and TRBJ1-6; the match to TRBD1 covers 9 bases. This CDR3 is built from 12 residues. Germline trimming cut 10 bases from V and 8 bases from J; bases unmatched to any gene: 3. CDR1 is SNHLY and CDR2 is FYNNEI in the germline V gene. The CDR3 region has the DNA TGTGCCAAACAGGGGGCGTATTCACCCCTCCACTTT. As protein: CAKQGAYSPLHF.

The chain employs TRBV6-2 or TRBV6-3 and TRBJ2-2, with D unresolved. The CDR3 length is 13 residues. In germline, CDR1 is MNHEY, CDR2 SVGEGT. V gave up 1 base and J gave up 3 bases, with 3 bases separating them. The CDR3 loop is CASSYLYTGELFF. The CDR3 DNA sequence: TGTGCCAGCAGTTACTTATACACCGGGGAGCTGTTTTTT.